A selection of T cell receptor beta chains follows, all from one sample in a study of T cells in Graves' hyperthyroidism and ophthalmopathy. From the multiplex PCR reads, TCRdb called clonotypes with MiXCR, one entry per CDR3 protein. Of 500,000 to 650,000 distinct CDR3 sequences in the sample, roughly 45% were seen once. Sequencing used peripheral blood or thyroid tissue (not recorded which). Receptor source: an adult woman with Graves' disease, either hyperthyroidism or ophthalmopathy (not recorded which). CDR3s include the opening cysteine and the closing phenylalanine or tryptophan. D genes are given only for firm matches. Size is omitted from some rows. Given values are once, few, many or a class for expanded clones.

V gene	clone size	D gene	J gene	CDR3 DNA	CDR3 protein
TRBV2	-	TRBD1	TRBJ2-7	TGTGCCAGCAGAACGACAGGGGGGGTTAGCGAGCAGTACTTC	CASRTTGGVSEQYF
TRBV19	once	-	TRBJ1-1	TGTGCCAGTAGCCAAACTAGCATCGATCGGACTGAAGCTTTCTTT	CASSQTSIDRTEAFF
TRBV7-2	-	-	TRBJ2-5	TGTGCCAGCAGCGGGAGGAAAGAGACCCAGTACTTC	CASSGRKETQYF
TRBV20-1	-	-	TRBJ1-2	TGCAGTGCCGCTGGGACGGCCTATGGCTACACCTTC	CSAAGTAYGYTF
TRBV5-1	-	TRBD2	TRBJ2-2	TGCGCCAGCAGCGAGGGACTAGCGGGCGCCGGGGAGCTGTTTTTT	CASSEGLAGAGELFF
TRBV20-1	few	-	TRBJ2-5	TGCAGTGCTCCCTGGGGGATCCAAGAGACCCAGTACTTC	CSAPWGIQETQYF
TRBV7-3	-	-	TRBJ1-1	TGTGCCAGCAGCAAAACGGCACAGGGCGAAGCTTTCTTT	CASSKTAQGEAFF
TRBV6-1	many	-	TRBJ2-7	TGTGCCAGCAGTGTAATCTACGAGCAGTACTTC	CASSVIYEQYF
TRBV29-1	few	-	TRBJ2-7	TGCAGCGCCGGCGGGGCCCTAGAGTACGAGCAGTACTTC	CSAGGALEYEQYF
TRBV12-3/TRBV12-4	-	-	TRBJ1-1	TGTGCCAGCAGATCGGGACAAGTAGTCACTGAAGCTTTCTTT	CASRSGQVVTEAFF
TRBV29-1	-	-	TRBJ2-7	TGCAGCTTAGCTTGGGGGGACTACGAGCAGTACTTC	CSLAWGDYEQYF
TRBV9	-	-	TRBJ1-5	TGTGCCAGCAGCGGAGGCGACAGGCCTGAGCAGCCCCAGCATTTT	CASSGGDRPEQPQHF
TRBV6-1	few	-	TRBJ1-1	TGTGCCAGCACTCAACCGGAGGGGTACACGGGGGGCACTGAAGCTTTCTTT	CASTQPEGYTGGTEAFF
TRBV20-1	many	-	TRBJ2-5	TGCAGTGCTAGAGTTAGCTACGGACGGATCCTAGAGACCCAGTACTTC	CSARVSYGRILETQYF
TRBV5-1	-	-	TRBJ2-7	TGCGCCAGCAGCTTGGACGGTCGAGGGAACTACGAGCAGTACTTC	CASSLDGRGNYEQYF
TRBV6-5	-	TRBD1	TRBJ1-1	TGTGCCAGCAGTTACCCGGGACAGGGGGCCTGGAACACTGAAGCTTTCTTT	CASSYPGQGAWNTEAFF
TRBV7-2	-	-	TRBJ2-5	TGTGCCAGCAGCTCGGCCTATGGGACCCAGTACTTC	CASSSAYGTQYF
TRBV19	once	TRBD1	TRBJ1-4	TGTGCCAGTAGCACCCATCGGGACAGGGTTGAAAAACTGTTTTTT	CASSTHRDRVEKLFF
TRBV7-9	many	-	TRBJ2-7	TGTGCCAGCAGCTTAGATCTCAGGCTAGGCGAGCAGTACTTC	CASSLDLRLGEQYF
TRBV29-1	-	-	TRBJ1-2	TGCAGTGCTAGTGTGAGCGGCTACACCTTC	CSASVSGYTF
TRBV6-1	-	-	TRBJ1-3	TGTGCCAGCAGTGAAAGGGGGAACGGAAACACCATATATTTT	CASSERGNGNTIYF
TRBV11-3	-	-	TRBJ1-1	TGTGCCAGCAGCTTAGCCGGACAGTTAAACACTGAAGCTTTCTTT	CASSLAGQLNTEAFF
TRBV2	-	TRBD1	TRBJ2-1	TGTGCCAGCAGAGCGACAGGGGGCTACAATGAGCAGTTCTTC	CASRATGGYNEQFF
TRBV5-1	-	TRBD1	TRBJ1-1	TGCGCCAGCAGCTCAGGACAGGGGAGCGCTTTCTTT	CASSSGQGSAFF
TRBV12-3/TRBV12-4	many	-	TRBJ1-2	TGTGCCAGCAGTTTAGGCTCGTCAGGGGCAAGTCCCTATGGCTACACCTTC	CASSLGSSGASPYGYTF
TRBV15	once	-	TRBJ1-4	TGTGCCACCAGCAGTCAGTCTTGGGGGACTAATGAAAAACTGTTTTTT	CATSSQSWGTNEKLFF
TRBV29-1	few	-	TRBJ1-4	TGCAGCGTTGAGGGCTCGGGTTCACTGTTTTTT	CSVEGSGSLFF
TRBV20-1	-	TRBD1	TRBJ2-5	TGCAGTGCTAGCAGCGGGACAGGGGAGACCCAGTACTTC	CSASSGTGETQYF
TRBV11-2	-	-	TRBJ2-2	TGTGCCAGCAGCCATCTCACAGGAGGGGAGCTGTTTTTT	CASSHLTGGELFF
TRBV5-1	few	-	TRBJ2-7	TGCGCCAGCAGCGGGGACTCGAGGTCCGAGCAGTACTTC	CASSGDSRSEQYF
TRBV13	-	-	TRBJ1-6	TGTGTCAGCAGCGGAGGTGGCTATAATTCGCCCCTCCACTTT	CVSSGGGYNSPLHF
TRBV10-1	-	-	TRBJ1-3	TGCGCCAGCAGATCCCCGTCGACCTTCTCTGGAAACACCATATATTTT	CASRSPSTFSGNTIYF
TRBV10-3	many	-	TRBJ1-1	TGTGCCGCGCGCCGGGACACGGACACTGAAGCTTTCTTT	CAARRDTDTEAFF
TRBV7-3	many	-	TRBJ2-5	TGTGCCAGCAGCCAGGGGATACTAGAGACCCAGTACTTC	CASSQGILETQYF
TRBV7-9	many	-	TRBJ1-5	TGTGCCAGCAGCTTAGAGATCGATCAGCCCCAGCATTTT	CASSLEIDQPQHF
TRBV20-1	-	-	TRBJ1-6	TGCAGTGCCGGGGGAAATTCACCCCTCCACTTT	CSAGGNSPLHF
TRBV7-1	-	TRBD1	TRBJ1-6	TGTGCCAGCAGCTCAACCCCGGCCGGGACAGTCAATTCACCCCTCCACTTT	CASSSTPAGTVNSPLHF
TRBV2	-	-	TRBJ2-5	TGTGCCAGTCAACGTGAAGGGCGTACCCCCGGGGCCCAGTACTTC	CASQREGRTPGAQYF
TRBV2	-	TRBD1	TRBJ2-7	TGTGCCAGCATCCGACAGGGTCGGTACGAGCAGTACTTC	CASIRQGRYEQYF
TRBV29-1	-	-	TRBJ2-7	TGCAGCGTCCCGGGCTTGGGCTACGAGCAGTACTTC	CSVPGLGYEQYF
TRBV11-1	-	TRBD1	TRBJ1-6	TGTGCCAGCAGCCGCCTCGTCAGGGGGCGTAATTCACCCCTCCACTTT	CASSRLVRGRNSPLHF
TRBV7-9	once	-	TRBJ1-1	TGTGCCAGTAGTATCGGGGGCCGGGCTGAAGCTTTCTTT	CASSIGGRAEAFF
TRBV12-3/TRBV12-4	-	-	TRBJ2-2	TGTGCCAGCAGTTTAGACAGGCCGAACACCGGGGAGCTGTTTTTT	CASSLDRPNTGELFF
TRBV30	many	TRBD1	TRBJ2-7	TGTGCCTGGACCGGACAGGACTCCTACGAGCAGTACTTC	CAWTGQDSYEQYF
TRBV9	-	-	TRBJ1-5	TGTGCCAGCAGCGTCGGGGAGGGTGGCGGGCAGCCCCAGCATTTT	CASSVGEGGGQPQHF
TRBV2	many	-	TRBJ1-1	TGTGCCAGCTCCGGGAACGCCTTCGTGAACACTGAAGCTTTCTTT	CASSGNAFVNTEAFF
TRBV7-6	-	-	TRBJ1-5	TGTGCCAGCAGCTCGACACAGGGTAGCAATCAGCCCCAGCATTTT	CASSSTQGSNQPQHF
TRBV11-2	-	-	TRBJ1-5	TGTGCCGGCAGCTTAGAGGGGGTCGTTCAGCCCCAGCATTTT	CAGSLEGVVQPQHF
TRBV12-3/TRBV12-4	-	-	TRBJ2-5	TGTGCCAGCACTAGGACAGTAGAGACCCAGTACTTC	CASTRTVETQYF
TRBV7-9	few	-	TRBJ1-2	TGTGCCAGCAGCACGAGAGGTGGCTACACCTTC	CASSTRGGYTF
TRBV10-3	many	TRBD2	TRBJ2-2	TGTGCCATCAGCAGCGGGGAAATCACCGGGGAGCTGCTTTTT	CAISSGEITGELLF